Described below is a single TCR beta chain sequence and its context. Data came from immunoSEQ multiplex PCR; TCRdb stores just in-frame clones and leaves some out. This sample has around 65,000 clones, with roughly 73% found just once. The data are from a study of blood T cell repertoires in COVID-19. Study context: Both acute and convalescent COVID-19 samples were obtained from the United States, Italy and Spain.

CDR1 is MDHEN and CDR2 is SYDVKM in the germline V gene. This CDR3 is built from 13 residues. V was shortened by 10 bases and J by 5 bases, with 17 bases between the two germline ends. Sequencing was performed on peripheral blood. This receptor was identified in a human donor in a cohort sampled during active COVID-19. The V call is TRBV28, the J call TRBJ2-5; D is possibly TRBD1 (6 bases). Here the CDR3 DNA reads TGTGCCACACAGGGTCGTTCGTGGGAGACCCAGTACTTC. Protein: CATQGRSWETQYF.